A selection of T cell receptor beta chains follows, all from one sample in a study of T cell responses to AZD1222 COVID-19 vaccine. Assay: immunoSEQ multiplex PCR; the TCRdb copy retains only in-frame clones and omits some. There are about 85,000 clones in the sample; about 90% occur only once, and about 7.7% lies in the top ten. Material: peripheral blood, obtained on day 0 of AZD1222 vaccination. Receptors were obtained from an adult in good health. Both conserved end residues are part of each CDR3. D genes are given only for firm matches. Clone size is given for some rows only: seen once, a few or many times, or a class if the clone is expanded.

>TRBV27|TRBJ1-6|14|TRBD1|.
TGTGCCAGCAGTTTGGCAGGGGGAATGGCACCCCTCCACTTT
CASSLAGGMAPLHF
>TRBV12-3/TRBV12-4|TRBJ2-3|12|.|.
TGTGCCAGCAGTTTTTCCGGAGATACGCAGTATTTT
CASSFSGDTQYF
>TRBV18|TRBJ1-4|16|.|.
TGTGCCAGCTCACCATCCGGGGGGCGCGCTAATGAAAAACTGTTTTTT
CASSPSGGRANEKLFF
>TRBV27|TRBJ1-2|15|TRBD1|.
TGTGCCAGCAGATTGCAGGGGGTAATTGACTATGGCTACACCTTC
CASRLQGVIDYGYTF
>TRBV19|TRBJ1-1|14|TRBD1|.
TGTGCCAGTAGTATGGACAGGGGGAACACTGAAGCTTTCTTT
CASSMDRGNTEAFF
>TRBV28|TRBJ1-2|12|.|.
TGTGCCAGCAGTTTTCGGGGCGCAGGCTACACCTTC
CASSFRGAGYTF
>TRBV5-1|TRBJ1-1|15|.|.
TGCGCCAGCAGCTTGGAGACGCCAGGGTTTACTGAAGCTTTCTTT
CASSLETPGFTEAFF
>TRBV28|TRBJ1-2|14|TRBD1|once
TGTGCCAGCAGTTCGGGACAGGGGAACTATGGCTACACCTTC
CASSSGQGNYGYTF
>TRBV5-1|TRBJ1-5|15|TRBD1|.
TGCGCCAGCAGCGACGGGACAGGGGGCAATCAGCCCCAGCATTTT
CASSDGTGGNQPQHF
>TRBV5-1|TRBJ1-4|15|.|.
TGCGCCAGCAGTCAATTGGAGGCAACTAATGAAAAACTGTTTTTT
CASSQLEATNEKLFF
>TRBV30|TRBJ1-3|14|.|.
TGTGCCTGGGTCCGTGGCCCCGGAGGAAACACCATATATTTT
CAWVRGPGGNTIYF
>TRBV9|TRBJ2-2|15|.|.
TGTGCCAGCAGCGTAGCGGCAGGCAACACCGGGGAGCTGTTTTTT
CASSVAAGNTGELFF
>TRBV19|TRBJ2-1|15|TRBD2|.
TGTGCCAGTAGTACACTAGCGGGGGGGACTAATGAGCAGTTCTTC
CASSTLAGGTNEQFF
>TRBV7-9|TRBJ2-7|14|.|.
TGTGCCAGCAGCCAACCGGGACAAAACTACGAGCAGTACTTC
CASSQPGQNYEQYF
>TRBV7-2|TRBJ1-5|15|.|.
TGTGCCAGCAGCTTGGGTGGAACGCTCAATCAGCCCCAGCATTTT
CASSLGGTLNQPQHF
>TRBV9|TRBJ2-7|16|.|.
TGTGCCAGCAGCGTGCATGCCGGGACGGACTCCTACGAGCAGTACTTC
CASSVHAGTDSYEQYF
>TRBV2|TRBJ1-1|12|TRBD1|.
TGTGCCAGACTAACAGGGGACACTGAAGCTTTCTTT
CARLTGDTEAFF
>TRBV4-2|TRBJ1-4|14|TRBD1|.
TGTGCCAGCAGCCCCCCGGGACAGTATGAAAAACTGTTTTTT
CASSPPGQYEKLFF
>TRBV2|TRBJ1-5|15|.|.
TGTGCCAGCAGTGGCCGGCGGGAGGGGAATCAGCCCCAGCATTTT
CASSGRREGNQPQHF
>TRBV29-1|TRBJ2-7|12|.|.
TGCAGCGTTGAAGTTGGGCCTAGCGAGCAGTACTTC
CSVEVGPSEQYF
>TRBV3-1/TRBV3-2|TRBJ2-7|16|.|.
TGTGCCAGCAGCCCTGGACGGGCAGGCTTACGTGACGAGCAGTACTTC
CASSPGRAGLRDEQYF
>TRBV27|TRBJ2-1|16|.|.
TGTGCCAGCAGTTTAAACGGGGCGGGGTCCTACAATGAGCAGTTCTTC
CASSLNGAGSYNEQFF
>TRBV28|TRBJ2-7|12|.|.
TGTGCCAGCAGTTTAGCGGTCTACGAGCAGTACTTC
CASSLAVYEQYF
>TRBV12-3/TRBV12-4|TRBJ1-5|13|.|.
TGTGCCAGCAGTTTAGCGCGCGATCAGCCCCAGCATTTT
CASSLARDQPQHF
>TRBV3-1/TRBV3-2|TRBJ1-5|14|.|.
TGTGCCAGCAGCCAACAGGGTTTCAATCAGCCCCAGCATTTT
CASSQQGFNQPQHF
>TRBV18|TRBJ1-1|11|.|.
TGTGCCAGCTCACAGATCCCTGAAGCTTTCTTT
CASSQIPEAFF
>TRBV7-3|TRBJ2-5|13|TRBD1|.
TGTGCCAGCAGGCCAGGGGGCGAAGAGACCCAGTACTTC
CASRPGGEETQYF
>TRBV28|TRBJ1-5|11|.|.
TGTGCCAGTCAGGGCAATCAGCCCCAGCATTTT
CASQGNQPQHF
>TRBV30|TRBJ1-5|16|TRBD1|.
TGTGCCTGGAGTACACAAGGAAGACAGGGGAATCAGCCCCAGCATTTT
CAWSTQGRQGNQPQHF
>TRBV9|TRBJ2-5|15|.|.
TGTGCCAGCAGCGTGTATACGGGAGTGCCAGAGACCCAGTACTTC
CASSVYTGVPETQYF
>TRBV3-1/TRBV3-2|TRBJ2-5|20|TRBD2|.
TGTGCCAGCAGCCAAGATCCCCGGACTAGCGTAAATTCACTTGCGGAGACCCAGTACTTC
CASSQDPRTSVNSLAETQYF
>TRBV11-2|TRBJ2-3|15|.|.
TGTGCCAGCACCATCATGGGGGCTAGCACAGATACGCAGTATTTT
CASTIMGASTDTQYF
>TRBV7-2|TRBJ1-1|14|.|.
TGTGCCAGCAGCGCAATGATGGGGAACACTGAAGCTTTCTTT
CASSAMMGNTEAFF
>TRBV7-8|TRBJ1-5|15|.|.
TGTGCCAGCAGCCCCGTGGAGGGCTTCAATCAGCCCCAGCATTTT
CASSPVEGFNQPQHF
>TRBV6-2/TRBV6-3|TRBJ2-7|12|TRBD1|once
TGTGCCAGCAGCTCTAGGGGGCTCGAGCAGTACTTC
CASSSRGLEQYF
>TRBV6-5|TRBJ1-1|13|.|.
TGTGCCAGCAGGGGGGCCGGGGGCACTGAAGCTTTCTTT
CASRGAGGTEAFF
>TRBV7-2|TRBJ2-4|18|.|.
TGTGCCAGCAGCTTCCGGGGTGGGGGAAGCCTAGGCAAAAACATTCAGTACTTC
CASSFRGGGSLGKNIQYF
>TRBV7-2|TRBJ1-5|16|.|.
TGTGCCAGCAGCTCTAATGTCGGAGGGGTGGGCCAGCCCCAGCATTTT
CASSSNVGGVGQPQHF
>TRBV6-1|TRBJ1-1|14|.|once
TGTGCCAGCAGCCGCTCACTATTGAACACTGAAGCTTTCTTT
CASSRSLLNTEAFF
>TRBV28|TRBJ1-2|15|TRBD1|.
TGTGCCAGCAGTGGGCGGGACAGCAGAAACTATGGCTACACCTTC
CASSGRDSRNYGYTF
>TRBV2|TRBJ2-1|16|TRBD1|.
TGTGCCAGCAGCCCAACGGCTGGGACAGATTACAATGAGCAGTTCTTC
CASSPTAGTDYNEQFF
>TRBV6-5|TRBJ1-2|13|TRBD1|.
TGTGCCAGCAGACGGACAGGGGACTATGGCTACACCTTC
CASRRTGDYGYTF
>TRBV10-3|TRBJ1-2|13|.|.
TGTGCCATCAGTGGAGGGTCCCCATATGGCTACACCTTC
CAISGGSPYGYTF
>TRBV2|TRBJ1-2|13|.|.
TGTGCCAGCAGTGGACCGGGACCGAGGGGCTACACCTTC
CASSGPGPRGYTF
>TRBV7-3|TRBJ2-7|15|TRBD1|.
TGTGCCAGCAGCTTAAGCAGGGGGCCTACCTACGAGCAGTACTTC
CASSLSRGPTYEQYF
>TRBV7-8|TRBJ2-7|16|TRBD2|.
TGTGCCAGCAGCTCCCTCACTAGCGGGAGGGCCTACGAGCAGTACTTC
CASSSLTSGRAYEQYF
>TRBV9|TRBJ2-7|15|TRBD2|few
TGTGCCAGCAGCGTAGGGGCGGGGGGATCGATCGAGCAGTACTTC
CASSVGAGGSIEQYF
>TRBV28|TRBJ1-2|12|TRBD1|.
TGTGCCAGCGGGGCAGGGGGGTATGGCTACACCTTC
CASGAGGYGYTF
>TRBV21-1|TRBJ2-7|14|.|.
TGTGCCGGAAAACACCCGAACCACTCCTACGAGCAGTACTTC
CAGKHPNHSYEQYF
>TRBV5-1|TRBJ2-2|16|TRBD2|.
TGCGCCAGCAGCCCAAGCGGGGGGGCGAACACCGGGGAGCTGTTTTTT
CASSPSGGANTGELFF
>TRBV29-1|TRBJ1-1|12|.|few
TGCAGCGTTGGCGGGACACCCACTGAAGCTTTCTTT
CSVGGTPTEAFF
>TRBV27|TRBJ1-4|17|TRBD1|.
TGTGCCAGCAGTTCTTACCGGGACAGGCCATCTAATGAAAAACTGTTTTTT
CASSSYRDRPSNEKLFF